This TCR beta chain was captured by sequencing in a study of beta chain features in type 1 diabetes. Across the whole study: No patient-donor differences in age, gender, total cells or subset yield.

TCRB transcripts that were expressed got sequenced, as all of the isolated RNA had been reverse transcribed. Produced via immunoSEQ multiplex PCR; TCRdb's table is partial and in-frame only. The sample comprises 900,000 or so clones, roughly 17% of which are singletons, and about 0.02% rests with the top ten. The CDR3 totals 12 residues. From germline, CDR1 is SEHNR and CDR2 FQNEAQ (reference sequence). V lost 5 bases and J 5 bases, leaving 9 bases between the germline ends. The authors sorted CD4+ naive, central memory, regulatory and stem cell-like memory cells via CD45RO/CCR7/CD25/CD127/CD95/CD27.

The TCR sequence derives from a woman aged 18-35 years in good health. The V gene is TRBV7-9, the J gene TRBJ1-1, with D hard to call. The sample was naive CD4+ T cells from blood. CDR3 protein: CASSNSGTEAFF. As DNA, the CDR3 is TGTGCCAGCAGCAACTCAGGTACTGAAGCTTTCTTT.